Shown below are 23 T cell receptor beta chains from a single sample sequenced in a study of tumor and adjacent non-tumor tissue in lung cancer (dated by TCRdb to 2016 to 2018). Library creation used multiplex PCR. Sequencer: Illumina HiSeq 2500. Following protocols modified from ARM-PCR, the researchers constructed TCRbeta libraries through three rounds of nested PCR with primers (Table S4). Through fastp at Q25 and MiXCR, TCRdb rebuilt clones from the public reads, retaining in-frame beta chains. CDR3 protein duplicates are merged, each entry listing the most common genes and DNA. The sample table shows 200,000 or so distinct CDR3 sequences, and 71% are seen once. The ten biggest clones cover approximately 25% of the sample. Bulk unsorted tissue served as the source for RNA extraction, and RNA quality was assessed using a NanoDrop ND-1000 and an Agilent 2100. The material sequenced was lung tumor tissue. Every receptor here comes from a man aged 55 to 70 with non-small cell lung cancer.

Remarks on this clonotype: A read error may produce the germline difference seen at one junction end. This chain joins TRBV11-2 and TRBJ2-1; D gene unclear. Germline V CDR1 and CDR2: SGHAT, FQNNGV. This CDR3 has 17 amino acids. The CDR3 protein is CASNLISTESSYNEQFF. The CDR3 DNA follows: TGTGCCAGCAACTTAATCTCCACAGAGAGCTCCTACAATGAGCAGTTCTTC.

This clonotype appeared many times. The chain joins TRBV28 to TRBJ1-2; 8 positions match TRBD1. V shed 10 bases, J shed 4 bases, and the junction held 5 bases outside the gene matches. Germline-derived CDR1 and CDR2 are MDHEN and SYDVKM. This CDR3 has 12 amino acids. For the CDR3, the DNA is TGTGCCACCATGGACAGGGTCTATGGCTACACCTTC. It yields the protein CATMDRVYGYTF.

On this clonotype: Its ends do not fully match the called genes, so a read error is possible. This chain links TRBV5-5 with TRBJ1-4; D is uncertain. This CDR3 has 13 residues. Germline V lookup: CDR1 SGHKS, CDR2 YYEKEE (reference sequence). CDR3 region: CASSRMKGEKLFF. The CDR3 region has the DNA TGTGCCAGCAGCCGTATGAAGGGTGAAAAACTGTTCTTT.

To note about this clonotype: At one of its ends the junction is not consistent with the germline gene, which may arise from a read error. The chain uses TRBV11-3 and TRBJ1-2; D not resolved. Germline values: CDR1 SGHNT, CDR2 YENEEA. CDR3 length: 13 amino acids. CDR3 in DNA: TGTGTCAGCAGCTTAAGAGGGTACTATGGCTACATCTTC. Encoded protein: CVSSLRGYYGYIF.

Concerning this clonotype: The germline gene is not matched at one end of the junction; a read error may be the cause. This chain joins TRBV11-1 and TRBJ2-1; D tentatively fits TRBD1 or TRBD2 (7 bases each). The germline CDR1 and CDR2 sequences are SGHAT and FQDESV (reference sequence). This CDR3 has 21 residues. In DNA form, the CDR3 reads TGTGCCAGCAGTTTAGCTTGGGGGAGGGGGCTTAGTCGAAGCTCCTACAATGAGCGGCTCTTC. Protein: CASSLAWGRGLSRSSYNERLF. The full variable domain, in which reference TRBV11-1 and TRBJ2-1 provide the parts outside the CDR3, is EAEVAQSPRYKITEKSQAVAFWCDPISGHATLYWYRQILGQGPELLVQFQDESVVDDSQLPKDRFSAERLKGVDSTLKIQPAELGDSAMYLCASSLAWGRGLSRSSYNERLFGPGTRLTVL.

The gene calls are TRBV5-5 and TRBJ2-7, with a tentative D call TRBD2 (5 bases). The CDR3 totals 14 residues. V lost 0 bases to trimming and J lost 6 bases, with 13 bases between them. CDR1 is SGHKS, CDR2 YYEKEE, per germline (reference sequence). The DNA for the CDR3 is TGTGCCAGCAGCTTGGCCGGAGGCGCGGGCGAGCAGTACTTC. It translates to CASSLAGGAGEQYF.

On this clonotype: This sequence may be a read error, since a much larger clone differs from it by one base. The chain couples TRBV6-5 to TRBJ2-7; D is undetermined. Trimming stripped 4 bases from V and 2 bases from J, with 12 bases between. Germline CDR1 MNHEY, CDR2 SVGAGI. This CDR3 is 14 amino acids long. CDR3 in amino acids: CASSSAEWPYEQYF. CDR3 sequence (DNA): TGTGCCAGCAGTTCGGCAGAGTGGCCCTACGAGCAGTACTTC.

The V and J genes are TRBV4-1 and TRBJ1-1; D call uncertain. The V end was cut by 5 bases, the J end by 0 bases, with 16 bases between. Per the germline V gene, CDR1 is MGHRA and CDR2 is YSYEKL. This CDR3 has 16 amino acids. The CDR3 coding sequence is TGCGCCAGCAGCAATGCCCCTACCTCTATGAACACTGAAGCTTTCTTT. It codes for CASSNAPTSMNTEAFF.

With respect to this clonotype: An end of the junction differs from the germline gene, which may be a read error. The chain couples TRBV4-1 to TRBJ1-2, with D perhaps TRBD1 (5 bases). The germline gives CDR1 MGHRA, CDR2 YSYEKL. The CDR3 runs to 15 residues. DNA for the CDR3: TGCGCCTGCAGCCAAGATATAGGACAAGGGTATGGCTACACCTTC. Amino acids: CACSQDIGQGYGYTF.

Turning to this clonotype: At one end the junction does not follow the germline gene, possibly because of a read error. The chain links TRBV6-1 to TRBJ1-6; D is unresolved. Germline-derived CDR1 and CDR2 are MNHNS and SASEGT. CDR3 length equals 11 residues. The CDR3 is CASSEVPPLQF. CDR3 coding DNA: TGTGCTAGCAGTGAAGTCCCTCCCCTCCAGTTT.

Remarks on this clonotype: One end of the junction fails to match germline, which may point to a read error. CDR3 sequence: CARRLTPVYEQYF. CDR3 sequence (DNA): TGTGCCCGCCGGCTAACCCCCGTCTACGAGCAATACTTC. The chain employs TRBV6-7 and TRBJ2-7, with unresolved D. Being an ORF, TRBV6-7 has a function that is uncertain. The CDR3 covers 13 residues.

About this clonotype: One end of the junction is discordant with germline, which a read error may explain. V is TRBV20-1 and J is TRBJ2-7; either TRBD1 or TRBD2 may fit D (5 bases each). CDR1 DFQATT and CDR2 SNEGSKA come from the germline V gene (reference sequence). This CDR3 is 12 amino acids long. The chain's CDR3 is CRARRGENDQYF. The CDR3 DNA sequence: TGCAGGGCTAGGAGAGGGGAGAACGATCAGTACTTC.

There are many counts of this clonotype. The CDR3 DNA follows: TGTGCCAGCAGCCAGGGGAACTATGGCTACACCTTC. Its translation: CASSQGNYGYTF. V gene TRBV4-2 combines with J gene TRBJ1-2; D ambiguous. The length of the CDR3 is 12 residues. The ends were cut back, 3 bases at V and 2 bases at J, with 4 bases in the middle. Germline loops: CDR1 LGHNA, CDR2 YNFKEQ.

Concerning this clonotype: A read error may be the cause here, since a much bigger clone is one base away. V gene TRBV5-8 combines with J gene TRBJ1-4; 8 bases match TRBD1. The CDR3 length is 16 residues. Germline V gene lookup returns CDR1 SGHTS and CDR2 YDEGEE. CDR3 sequence (DNA): TGTACCAGCAGCCGCTTAGACAGGGGTTCGGGTGAAAAACTGTTTTTT. This sequence encodes CTSSRLDRGSGEKLFF.

On this clonotype: The germline gene is not matched at one end of the junction; a read error may be the cause. The V gene is TRBV12-3 or TRBV12-4, the J gene TRBJ2-6; no reliable D call. The CDR3 is 15 residues long. The CDR3 nucleotides read TGTGCCTGCAGTCCCGGAATAAGTGGGGCCAACGTCCTGACTTTC. Amino acid sequence: CACSPGISGANVLTF.

On this clonotype: The conserved final phenylalanine or tryptophan is absent from the CDR3, which likely points to a read error. This chain uses TRBV11-3 with TRBJ2-1; 9 positions match TRBD1. CDR3 size: 16 residues. Germline CDR1 reads SGHNT; CDR2 reads YENEEA. CDR3 in DNA: TGTGCCAGCAGCTTAGCTTCGGGACAGGGTTACAATGAACAGTTCTTA. It yields the protein CASSLASGQGYNEQFL.

With regard to this clonotype: Being one base from a much bigger clone, this may be a read error. The rearrangement uses TRBV10-2 and TRBJ2-5, with D unclear. CDR1 and CDR2 from the germline V gene are WSHSY and SAAADI. The CDR3 has 13 residues. Between the trimmed V and J ends, which lost 3 bases and 3 bases, there was a span of 8 bases. CDR3 DNA sequence: TGCGCCAGCAGTGAAAGAACCAAAGAGACCCAGTACTTC. Its translation is CASSERTKETQYF.

On this clonotype: The conserved final phenylalanine or tryptophan is absent from the CDR3, which likely points to a read error. This chain links TRBV4-3 with TRBJ2-1, with 7 bases fitting TRBD1. The CDR3 has 15 residues. Germline lookup yields CDR1 LGHNA and CDR2 YSLEER. J was trimmed by 6 bases and V by 3 bases; bases with no gene match: 8. In nucleotides, the CDR3 is TGCGCCAGCAGCCATGTTAGTCGGGACAGCAATGAGCAGTTCTTA. Translation: CASSHVSRDSNEQFL.

As concerns this clonotype: Its ends do not fully match the called genes, so a read error is possible. The chain has TRBV4-1 and TRBJ2-1; D uncertain. Per the germline V gene, CDR1 is MGHRA and CDR2 is YSYEKL. CDR3 length equals 12 residues. CDR3 DNA sequence: TGCGCCAGCAGCCAGATCTACAATGAGCATTTCTTC. Its protein product is CASSQIYNEHFF.

Comment on this clonotype: Germline and junction disagree at one end, which may indicate a read error. The rearrangement links TRBV20-1 to TRBJ2-7, with a tentative D call TRBD1 (6 bases). The CDR3 is 14 residues long. The germline V gene has CDR1 DFQATT and CDR2 SNEGSKA (reference sequence). CDR3 residues: CSDRESGDTYEQYF. As DNA, the CDR3 is TGCAGTGATAGAGAATCAGGGGATACCTACGAGCAGTACTTC.

The chain is built from TRBV7-9 and TRBJ2-3; weak D call: TRBD2 (5 bases). V gave up 1 base and J gave up 6 bases, with 14 bases separating them. This CDR3 is built from 15 residues. Germline V gene sequence: CDR1 SEHNR, CDR2 FQNEAQ (reference sequence). The CDR3 region is CASSLDLSSSDTQYF. CDR3 nucleotides: TGTGCCAGCAGCTTAGATCTGTCTAGCAGTGATACGCAGTATTTT. The whole variable domain, filled in from reference TRBV7-9 and TRBJ2-3, reads DTGVSQNPRHKITKRGQNVTFRCDPISEHNRLYWYRQTLGQGPEFLTYFQNEAQLEKSRLLSDRFSAERPKGSFSTLEIQRTEQGDSAMYLCASSLDLSSSDTQYFGPGTRLTVL.

The J gene is TRBJ1-1, the V gene TRBV29-1, with no clear D. The CDR3 sequence is 13 residues long. The germline gives CDR1 SQVTM, CDR2 ANQGSEA. The CDR3 region is CSIVVRSNTEAFF. Here the CDR3 DNA reads TGCAGTATTGTGGTCAGATCGAACACTGAAGCTTTCTTT.

V usage is TRBV12-3 or TRBV12-4 and J usage is TRBJ2-1, with TRBD2 matching 10 bases. The CDR3 has 15 amino acids. V lost 3 bases and J lost 8; bases outside the gene matches: 7. CDR3 sequence reads: CASSLIQRGGDEQFF. The CDR3 DNA reads as TGTGCCAGCAGTTTGATCCAGCGGGGGGGCGATGAGCAGTTCTTC.